This TCR beta chain is drawn from a study of T-cell reconstitution after alpha-beta-depleted transplantation in children. General study results and limits: Newly produced T cells mostly provided counts and TCRbeta diversity after one year, as hyperexpanded clones declined. In some patients, recipient T cells and intrathymic progenitors surviving conditioning explained high day-60 diversity. In patients about two months after transplant, alpha-beta T cells reportedly arose from several hundred expanded graft clones.

Unique molecular identifiers were incorporated when the TCRbeta library was constructed. Via MiXCR, TCRdb re-called the PCR reads, giving one row per CDR3 protein. Among some 600,000 distinct CDR3 sequences listed, around 13% were seen once. Notes on this clonotype: Its cognate antigen is unknown.

The input for sequencing was PBMCs, mostly from graft donor cells, taken 360 days after TCRalphabeta/CD19-depleted stem cell transplant. The receptor comes from a male patient aged 10 to 17 who had a stem cell transplant for acute myeloid leukemia, so the T cells may come from the graft donor.

CDR3: CSARDRLTGNTIYF. The CDR3 bases are TGCAGTGCTAGAGATCGTTTAACTGGAAACACCATATATTTT. This chain uses TRBV20-1 with TRBJ1-3; D gene ambiguous. The V and J ends lost 0 bases and 2 bases respectively, with 8 bases between them. The CDR3 loop spans 14 amino acids. Germline loops: CDR1 DFQATT, CDR2 SNEGSKA (reference sequence).